This is a list of T cell receptor beta chains from one sample in a study of cytomegalovirus exposure and HLA in healthy donors. Using immunoSEQ multiplex PCR, the repertoire was profiled, and TCRdb retains in-frame clones only, with some absent. The sample has 200,000 or so clones, under 80% seen once. The specimen was PBMCs. The receptors were sampled from a girl aged 2 to 9 in good health and CMV-seronegative. CDR3s include the opening cysteine and the closing phenylalanine or tryptophan. The order of the fields is D gene, V gene, clone size, J gene, CDR3 protein, CDR3 DNA. The D gene is left open where the match is weak. Only some rows state a clone size, as once, few, many or a class for expanded clones.

d_call: TRBD1
v_call: TRBV27
clone_size: -
j_call: TRBJ2-1
cdr3_aa: CASSLQGADNEQFF
cdr3_nt: TGTGCCAGCAGTTTACAGGGGGCTGACAATGAGCAGTTCTTC

d_call: -
v_call: TRBV2
clone_size: -
j_call: TRBJ2-7
cdr3_aa: CASKPGQGTYEQYF
cdr3_nt: TGTGCCAGCAAACCGGGACAAGGGACCTACGAGCAGTACTTC

d_call: TRBD1
v_call: TRBV7-9
clone_size: -
j_call: TRBJ2-5
cdr3_aa: CASSSRPGQGWETQYF
cdr3_nt: TGTGCCAGCAGCTCCCGACCGGGACAGGGGTGGGAGACCCAGTACTTC

d_call: -
v_call: TRBV9
clone_size: -
j_call: TRBJ1-2
cdr3_aa: CASSVSTAVNYGYTF
cdr3_nt: TGTGCCAGCAGCGTTTCTACAGCCGTTAACTATGGCTACACCTTC

d_call: TRBD2
v_call: TRBV7-3
clone_size: -
j_call: TRBJ2-3
cdr3_aa: CASSKGTSGIGTQYF
cdr3_nt: TGTGCCAGCAGCAAAGGGACTAGCGGTATTGGCACGCAGTATTTT

d_call: -
v_call: TRBV19
clone_size: -
j_call: TRBJ2-1
cdr3_aa: CASSIRQDHYNEQFF
cdr3_nt: TGTGCCAGTAGTATCCGGCAGGATCACTACAATGAGCAGTTCTTC

d_call: TRBD1
v_call: TRBV15
clone_size: few
j_call: TRBJ1-2
cdr3_aa: CATSINVGTGWGYTF
cdr3_nt: TGTGCCACCAGCATTAACGTGGGGACAGGATGGGGCTACACCTTC

d_call: -
v_call: TRBV2
clone_size: -
j_call: TRBJ2-3
cdr3_aa: CASRASTDTQYF
cdr3_nt: TGTGCCAGCAGAGCTAGCACAGATACGCAGTATTTT

d_call: -
v_call: TRBV7-9
clone_size: -
j_call: TRBJ1-4
cdr3_aa: CASSGEGLQKLFF
cdr3_nt: TGTGCCAGCAGCGGGGAGGGGTTGCAAAAACTGTTTTTT

d_call: -
v_call: TRBV10-3
clone_size: -
j_call: TRBJ2-3
cdr3_aa: CAMGGGASTDTQYF
cdr3_nt: TGTGCCATGGGAGGGGGGGCGAGCACAGATACGCAGTATTTT

d_call: -
v_call: TRBV5-6
clone_size: -
j_call: TRBJ2-1
cdr3_aa: CASSWASNEQFF
cdr3_nt: TGTGCCAGCAGCTGGGCGTCAAATGAGCAGTTCTTC

d_call: TRBD1
v_call: TRBV5-1
clone_size: -
j_call: TRBJ2-7
cdr3_aa: CASSLVTGNYEQYF
cdr3_nt: TGCGCCAGCAGCTTGGTGACAGGGAACTACGAGCAGTACTTC

d_call: -
v_call: TRBV2
clone_size: -
j_call: TRBJ2-5
cdr3_aa: CASTRGREGEQYF
cdr3_nt: TGTGCCAGCACTCGCGGGAGAGAGGGGGAGCAGTACTTC

d_call: TRBD2
v_call: TRBV5-4
clone_size: once
j_call: TRBJ2-5
cdr3_aa: CASSRASGGLTGETQYF
cdr3_nt: TGTGCCAGCAGCCGCGCGAGCGGGGGGCTCACGGGCGAGACCCAGTACTTC

d_call: -
v_call: TRBV2
clone_size: -
j_call: TRBJ2-7
cdr3_aa: CASGLSELSYEQYF
cdr3_nt: TGTGCCAGCGGACTCTCAGAACTTTCCTACGAGCAGTACTTC

d_call: -
v_call: TRBV4-1
clone_size: -
j_call: TRBJ1-4
cdr3_aa: CASSQVQKMQGTNEKLFF
cdr3_nt: TGCGCCAGCAGCCAAGTCCAGAAGATGCAGGGGACTAATGAAAAACTGTTTTTT

d_call: -
v_call: TRBV27
clone_size: -
j_call: TRBJ1-3
cdr3_aa: CASSSVSGNTIYF
cdr3_nt: TGTGCCAGCAGTTCGGTCTCTGGAAACACCATATATTTT

d_call: -
v_call: TRBV6-1
clone_size: once
j_call: TRBJ1-1
cdr3_aa: CASSVDRLNTEAFF
cdr3_nt: TGTGCCAGCAGTGTTGACAGGCTGAACACTGAAGCTTTCTTT

d_call: -
v_call: TRBV6-5
clone_size: -
j_call: TRBJ2-7
cdr3_aa: CASSYFGSSYEQYF
cdr3_nt: TGTGCCAGCAGTTACTTCGGGAGCTCCTACGAGCAGTACTTC

d_call: -
v_call: TRBV10-3
clone_size: -
j_call: TRBJ1-2
cdr3_aa: CAISAPREGYTF
cdr3_nt: TGTGCCATCAGTGCCCCCAGGGAAGGCTACACCTTC

d_call: TRBD1
v_call: TRBV6-1
clone_size: few
j_call: TRBJ2-7
cdr3_aa: CASSEGTESSYEQYF
cdr3_nt: TGTGCCAGCAGCGAAGGGACAGAAAGCTCCTACGAGCAGTACTTC

d_call: -
v_call: TRBV5-1
clone_size: once
j_call: TRBJ2-7
cdr3_aa: CASSSQPTVYEQYF
cdr3_nt: TGCGCCAGCAGCTCCCAACCTACAGTCTACGAGCAGTACTTC

d_call: -
v_call: TRBV27
clone_size: -
j_call: TRBJ2-3
cdr3_aa: CASRAEFGDTQYF
cdr3_nt: TGTGCCAGCAGAGCGGAGTTTGGAGATACGCAGTATTTT

d_call: -
v_call: TRBV29-1
clone_size: -
j_call: TRBJ2-7
cdr3_aa: CSAMTAIYEQYF
cdr3_nt: TGCAGCGCCATGACTGCTATCTACGAGCAGTACTTC

d_call: TRBD2
v_call: TRBV6-5
clone_size: -
j_call: TRBJ2-1
cdr3_aa: CASIHRGRTYNEQFF
cdr3_nt: TGTGCCAGCATCCATCGCGGGAGAACATACAATGAGCAGTTCTTC

d_call: -
v_call: TRBV6-5
clone_size: -
j_call: TRBJ1-1
cdr3_aa: CASSYRTTGGGAFF
cdr3_nt: TGTGCCAGCAGTTACCGAACGACAGGCGGGGGAGCTTTCTTT

d_call: -
v_call: TRBV6-5
clone_size: -
j_call: TRBJ1-1
cdr3_aa: CASSPVGAGGTEAFF
cdr3_nt: TGTGCCAGCAGTCCTGTGGGTGCCGGGGGCACTGAAGCTTTCTTT

d_call: -
v_call: TRBV14
clone_size: -
j_call: TRBJ1-1
cdr3_aa: CASSHGGNTEAFF
cdr3_nt: TGTGCCAGCAGCCACGGCGGAAACACTGAAGCTTTCTTT

d_call: -
v_call: TRBV25-1
clone_size: -
j_call: TRBJ2-1
cdr3_aa: CASSIGTVVDEQFF
cdr3_nt: TGTGCCAGCAGTATCGGTACCGTTGTCGATGAGCAGTTCTTC

d_call: TRBD2
v_call: TRBV14
clone_size: -
j_call: TRBJ2-1
cdr3_aa: CASSQEARALAGGREQFF
cdr3_nt: TGTGCCAGCAGCCAAGAAGCGCGGGCCCTAGCGGGAGGCCGCGAGCAGTTCTTC

d_call: -
v_call: TRBV9
clone_size: -
j_call: TRBJ1-6
cdr3_aa: CASSVQGTSPLHF
cdr3_nt: TGTGCCAGCAGCGTACAGGGGACCTCACCCCTCCACTTT

d_call: -
v_call: TRBV7-2
clone_size: -
j_call: TRBJ2-3
cdr3_aa: CASSPRGDTQYF
cdr3_nt: TGTGCCAGCAGCCCTAGGGGGGATACGCAGTATTTT

d_call: -
v_call: TRBV7-8
clone_size: -
j_call: TRBJ2-6
cdr3_aa: CASSLVSPRGPVAGANVLTF
cdr3_nt: TGTGCCAGCAGCTTAGTTAGCCCACGGGGTCCAGTGGCTGGGGCCAACGTCCTGACTTTC

d_call: TRBD2
v_call: TRBV2
clone_size: -
j_call: TRBJ2-1
cdr3_aa: CASSVETSSNEQFF
cdr3_nt: TGTGCCAGCAGTGTCGAGACTAGCTCCAATGAGCAGTTCTTC

d_call: -
v_call: TRBV30
clone_size: -
j_call: TRBJ1-1
cdr3_aa: CAWSVPLGGPMNTEAFF
cdr3_nt: TGTGCCTGGAGTGTACCACTGGGAGGACCCATGAACACTGAAGCTTTCTTT

d_call: -
v_call: TRBV29-1
clone_size: -
j_call: TRBJ2-5
cdr3_aa: CSVPRGQETQYF
cdr3_nt: TGCAGCGTTCCGCGGGGCCAAGAGACCCAGTACTTC

d_call: -
v_call: TRBV30
clone_size: -
j_call: TRBJ2-1
cdr3_aa: CAWVSGVTYEQFF
cdr3_nt: TGTGCCTGGGTATCGGGAGTTACATATGAGCAGTTCTTC

d_call: -
v_call: TRBV18
clone_size: -
j_call: TRBJ2-5
cdr3_aa: CASSPGTPIPAQYF
cdr3_nt: TGTGCCAGCTCCCCCGGGACTCCCATTCCGGCCCAGTACTTC

d_call: TRBD2
v_call: TRBV4-1
clone_size: few
j_call: TRBJ2-7
cdr3_aa: CASSQEPGGSYEQYF
cdr3_nt: TGCGCCAGCAGCCAAGAACCGGGGGGGTCCTACGAGCAGTACTTC

d_call: TRBD2
v_call: TRBV10-3
clone_size: -
j_call: TRBJ2-3
cdr3_aa: CAISSTSGGTSTDTQYF
cdr3_nt: TGTGCCATCAGTTCGACTAGCGGGGGAACTAGCACAGATACGCAGTATTTT

d_call: TRBD1
v_call: TRBV27
clone_size: -
j_call: TRBJ1-4
cdr3_aa: CASSLSRTGIEKLFF
cdr3_nt: TGTGCCAGCAGTTTATCTAGGACAGGGATTGAAAAACTGTTTTTT

d_call: -
v_call: TRBV30
clone_size: -
j_call: TRBJ2-6
cdr3_aa: CAWSVQVMAGANVLTF
cdr3_nt: TGTGCCTGGAGTGTACAGGTTATGGCTGGGGCCAACGTCCTGACTTTC

d_call: TRBD1
v_call: TRBV27
clone_size: -
j_call: TRBJ1-2
cdr3_aa: CASSPGTGGAMYYGYTF
cdr3_nt: TGTGCCAGCAGTCCAGGGACAGGGGGCGCGATGTACTATGGCTACACCTTC

d_call: -
v_call: TRBV6-1
clone_size: -
j_call: TRBJ2-1
cdr3_aa: CASSNGQWSYNEQFF
cdr3_nt: TGTGCCAGCAGCAATGGACAGTGGTCGTACAATGAGCAGTTCTTC

d_call: -
v_call: TRBV4-1
clone_size: -
j_call: TRBJ2-1
cdr3_aa: CASSSQGNTYNEQFF
cdr3_nt: TGCGCCAGCAGCTCTCAGGGTAATACCTACAATGAGCAGTTCTTC

d_call: TRBD2
v_call: TRBV4-1
clone_size: -
j_call: TRBJ2-4
cdr3_aa: CASSHIKGLAGTKNIQYF
cdr3_nt: TGCGCCAGCAGCCATATAAAGGGACTAGCGGGAACCAAAAACATTCAGTACTTC

d_call: -
v_call: TRBV30
clone_size: -
j_call: TRBJ1-4
cdr3_aa: CAWTGSNEKLFF
cdr3_nt: TGTGCCTGGACAGGGTCTAATGAAAAACTGTTTTTT

d_call: TRBD1
v_call: TRBV15
clone_size: once
j_call: TRBJ1-2
cdr3_aa: CATSRRDRDYGYTF
cdr3_nt: TGTGCCACCAGCAGACGGGACAGGGACTATGGCTACACCTTC

d_call: -
v_call: TRBV27
clone_size: -
j_call: TRBJ2-1
cdr3_aa: CASAIQANSYNEQFF
cdr3_nt: TGTGCCAGTGCAATACAGGCGAACTCCTACAATGAGCAGTTCTTC

d_call: -
v_call: TRBV7-9
clone_size: once
j_call: TRBJ2-7
cdr3_aa: CASGAITSYEQYF
cdr3_nt: TGTGCCAGCGGAGCAATAACTTCCTACGAGCAGTACTTC

d_call: TRBD1
v_call: TRBV5-1
clone_size: few
j_call: TRBJ2-1
cdr3_aa: CASSVLQGSSYNEQFF
cdr3_nt: TGCGCCAGCAGCGTCCTACAGGGGAGTTCCTACAATGAGCAGTTCTTC

d_call: TRBD1
v_call: TRBV9
clone_size: once
j_call: TRBJ2-3
cdr3_aa: CASSETGGRTDTQYF
cdr3_nt: TGTGCCAGCAGCGAAACAGGGGGAAGAACAGATACGCAGTATTTT

d_call: -
v_call: TRBV6-1
clone_size: few
j_call: TRBJ1-5
cdr3_aa: CASSPTGSNQPQHF
cdr3_nt: TGTGCCAGCAGTCCGACAGGTAGCAATCAGCCCCAGCATTTT

d_call: TRBD1
v_call: TRBV7-9
clone_size: -
j_call: TRBJ1-2
cdr3_aa: CASRGRSTGGVYGGYTF
cdr3_nt: TGTGCCAGCAGGGGACGTAGTACAGGGGGCGTCTATGGAGGCTACACCTTC